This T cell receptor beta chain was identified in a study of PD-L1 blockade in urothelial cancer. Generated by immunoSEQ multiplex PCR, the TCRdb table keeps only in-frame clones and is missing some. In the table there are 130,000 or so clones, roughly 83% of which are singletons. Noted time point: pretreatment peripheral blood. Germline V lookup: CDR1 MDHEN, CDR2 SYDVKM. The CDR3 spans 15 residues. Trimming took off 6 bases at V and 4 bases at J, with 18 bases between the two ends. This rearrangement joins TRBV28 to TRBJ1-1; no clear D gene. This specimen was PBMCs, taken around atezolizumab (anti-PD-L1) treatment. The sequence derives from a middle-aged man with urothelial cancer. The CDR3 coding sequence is TGTGCCAGCAGCAACCCCCTCGCCCTCGGCACTGAAGCTTTCTTT. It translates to CASSNPLALGTEAFF.